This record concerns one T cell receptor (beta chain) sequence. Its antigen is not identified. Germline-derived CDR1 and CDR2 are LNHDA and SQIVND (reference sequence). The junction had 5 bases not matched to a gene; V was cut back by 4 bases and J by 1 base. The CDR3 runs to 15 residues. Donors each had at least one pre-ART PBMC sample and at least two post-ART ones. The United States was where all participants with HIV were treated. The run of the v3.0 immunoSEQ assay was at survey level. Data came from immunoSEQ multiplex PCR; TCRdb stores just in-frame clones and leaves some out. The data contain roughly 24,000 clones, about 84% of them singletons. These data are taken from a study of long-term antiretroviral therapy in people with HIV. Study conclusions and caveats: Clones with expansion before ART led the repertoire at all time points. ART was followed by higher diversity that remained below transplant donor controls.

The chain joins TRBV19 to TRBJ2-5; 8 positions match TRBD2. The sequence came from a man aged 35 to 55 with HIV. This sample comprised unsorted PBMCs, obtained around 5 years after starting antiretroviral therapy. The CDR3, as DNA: TGTGCCAGTAGTAACCAGCGGGGGTTCCAAGAGACCCAGTACTTC. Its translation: CASSNQRGFQETQYF. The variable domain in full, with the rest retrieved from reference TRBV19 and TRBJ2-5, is DGGITQSPKYLFRKEGQNVTLSCEQNLNHDAMYWYRQDPGQGLRLIYYSQIVNDFQKGDIAEGYSVSREKKESFPLTVTSAQKNPTAFYLCASSNQRGFQETQYFGPGTRLLVL.